The 21 T cell receptor beta chains below were found in one sample sequenced in a study of cytomegalovirus exposure and HLA in healthy donors. Use of 60 Vbeta and 13 Jbeta primers characterized the PCR. The repertoire was sequenced with immunoSEQ multiplex PCR; TCRdb's copy has only in-frame clones and lacks some. The sample has 90,000 to 150,000 clones, approximately 78% seen once; the top ten hold about 3.3%. The sample consisted of PBMCs. The receptors stem from a woman aged 25 to 39 in good health and CMV-seropositive.

This clone was seen a few times. V and J are TRBV6-5 and TRBJ2-1, with D possibly TRBD1 on 6 matching bases. Trimming stripped 4 bases from V and 7 bases from J, with 20 bases between. Germline V lookup: CDR1 MNHEY, CDR2 SVGAGI. This CDR3 is 16 amino acids long. The DNA for the CDR3 is TGTGCCAGCAGTTGGGGGCCGGACAGAAAAAGAAATGAGCAGTTCTTC. Encoded protein: CASSWGPDRKRNEQFF.

The CDR3 nucleotides read TGCGCCAGCAGCCAAGATATTACAGGGATACCTTCGGAGACCCAGTACTTC. It yields the protein CASSQDITGIPSETQYF. V is TRBV4-3 and J is TRBJ2-5, with D maybe TRBD1 (6 bases). The CDR3 length is 17 residues. CDR1 and CDR2 from the germline V gene are LGHNA and YSLEER. The V end lost 0 bases, the J end lost 5 bases, and 19 bases lay between the germline ends.

The CDR3 loop is CASSETRGSYEQYF. CDR3 DNA: TGTGCCAGCAGTGAAACCAGGGGCTCCTACGAGCAGTACTTC. The chain carries TRBV6-1 and TRBJ2-7; D is perhaps TRBD1 (6 bases). This CDR3 spans 14 amino acids. Germline V gene sequence: CDR1 MNHNS, CDR2 SASEGT. Between the trimmed V and J ends, which lost 2 bases and 0 bases, there was a span of 8 bases.

This chain links TRBV30 with TRBJ1-5, with 7 bases aligning to TRBD1. The CDR3 has 15 residues. Per the germline V gene, CDR1 is GTSNPN and CDR2 is SVGIG (reference sequence). With V trimmed by 2 bases and J by 5 bases, 9 bases remained unmatched. CDR3 coding DNA: TGTGCCTGGAGTACACAAGGGGGCCCATATCAGCCCCAGCATTTT. It translates to CAWSTQGGPYQPQHF.

This clone was detected only once. For the CDR3, the DNA is TGTGCCAGCAGTGAGTACAGAGCTGGAAACACCATATATTTT. It is translated as CASSEYRAGNTIYF. The chain employs TRBV2 and TRBJ1-3; the D is unclear. Trimming stripped 3 bases from V and 2 bases from J, with 8 bases between. The CDR3 spans 14 residues. Germline V gene sequence: CDR1 SNHLY, CDR2 FYNNEI.

This clone was observed a single time. The chain recombines TRBV29-1 with TRBJ2-7, with D hard to call. V was clipped by 4 bases and J by 2 bases, with 6 bases between them. Germline CDR1 is SQVTM and CDR2 is ANQGSEA. CDR3 size: 11 residues. CDR3 coding DNA: TGCAGCGTTGCCGAGACCTACGAGCAGTACTTC. Its protein is CSVAETYEQYF.

V usage is TRBV6-1 and J usage is TRBJ1-5, with unresolved D. V gave up 6 bases and J gave up 7 bases, with 10 bases separating them. The CDR3 contains 12 residues. Germline V gene data show CDR1 as MNHNS and CDR2 as SASEGT. CDR3 protein: CASRDSHQPQHF. The CDR3 nucleotides read TGTGCCAGCAGGGACTCCCACCAGCCCCAGCATTTT.

A single count supports this clone. An end of the junction does not agree with germline; a read error may underlie this. J is TRBJ2-5 and V is TRBV5-1; 11 nucleotides align to TRBD1. The CDR3 contains 13 residues. The germline CDR1 and CDR2 sequences are SGHRS and YFSETQ. CDR3 DNA: TGCGCCAGCAGCTTGTTGGGACAGGGGGTAACGGACTTC. It is translated as CASSLLGQGVTDF.

This clone was counted a few times. V is TRBV6-5 and J is TRBJ1-6; D unresolved. The CDR3 spans 13 residues. Germline assignment: CDR1 MNHEY and CDR2 SVGAGI. V shed 5 bases and J shed 11 bases, with 13 bases lying between them. In DNA, the CDR3 is TGTGCCAGCAGTGAAGGCACGCGGGCACCCCTCCACTTT. Translating it yields CASSEGTRAPLHF.

The chain is built from TRBV6-5 and TRBJ1-2; D call uncertain. This CDR3 spans 13 amino acids. In germline, CDR1 is MNHEY, CDR2 SVGAGI. V was pared by 2 bases and J by 2 bases, with 6 bases between. The CDR3 region is CASSYGQNYGYTF. CDR3 DNA: TGTGCCAGCAGTTACGGGCAGAACTATGGCTACACCTTC.

This sequence joins TRBV4-2 and TRBJ1-1; TRBD1 matches at 8 bases. V shed 4 bases and J 1 base; nucleotides not matched to a gene: 5. The CDR3 length is 15 residues. Germline V lookup: CDR1 LGHNA, CDR2 YNFKEQ. CDR3 DNA sequence: TGTGCCAGCAGCCTTGCAGACAGGGGGAACACTGAAGCTTTCTTT. It is translated as CASSLADRGNTEAFF.

The rearrangement uses TRBV2 and TRBJ2-1, with 10 nucleotides matching TRBD2. The CDR3 has 14 residues. V was pared by 5 bases and J by 8 bases, with 6 bases of the junction left unmatched. Germline CDR1 and CDR2: SNHLY and FYNNEI. The CDR3 here is CASSSGTSVDEQFF. CDR3 coding DNA: TGTGCCAGCAGTTCCGGGACTAGCGTTGATGAGCAGTTCTTC.

The chain couples TRBV6-1 to TRBJ1-3, with 7 positions matching TRBD1. This CDR3 region has 15 residues. V lost 5 bases and J lost 4; bases outside the gene matches: 8. CDR1 MNHNS and CDR2 SASEGT come from the germline V gene. The CDR3 nucleotides are TGTGCCAGCAGTTCGAGGGGGCAAGTGGGAAACACCATATATTTT. Its protein is CASSSRGQVGNTIYF.

V is TRBV6-6 and J is TRBJ1-5, with D possibly being TRBD1 (5 bases). The length of the CDR3 is 16 residues. Germline V CDR1 and CDR2: MNHNY, SVGAGI (reference sequence). The CDR3 region has the DNA TGTGCTTCCCAACCGGGCCAGGGAGGTAGCAATCAGCCCCAGCATTTT. Translated: CASQPGQGGSNQPQHF.

The chain links TRBV2 to TRBJ2-7, with 9 bases matching TRBD2. This CDR3 is 15 amino acids long. Germline CDR1 is SNHLY and CDR2 is FYNNEI. Trimming cost V 2 bases and J 3 bases; bases outside gene matches: 5. The chain's CDR3 is CASSERASGVYEQYF. The CDR3, as DNA: TGTGCCAGCAGTGAACGCGCTAGCGGGGTCTACGAGCAGTACTTC.

The chain couples TRBV7-9 to TRBJ2-2; 8 positions match TRBD1. The ends lost 4 bases at V and 2 bases at J; junction bases unmatched: 6. The CDR3 consists of 16 residues. Germline V lookup: CDR1 SEHNR, CDR2 FQNEAQ (reference sequence). The CDR3 nucleotides are TGTGCCAGCAGCTACTGGGACAGGAGTAACACCGGGGAGCTGTTTTTT. Its translation is CASSYWDRSNTGELFF.

J is TRBJ1-6 and V is TRBV30, with 9 nucleotides matching TRBD1. CDR1 is GTSNPN and CDR2 is SVGIG in the germline V gene (reference sequence). Trimming took 7 bases from V and 7 from J; bases not matched to a gene: 11. The CDR3 is 15 amino acids. As DNA, the CDR3 is TGTGCCTTCAGAACCGGGACAGGGTTCAATTCACCCCTCCACTTT. This codes for CAFRTGTGFNSPLHF.

DNA of the CDR3: TGTGCCATCGAGGGACAGGGGCGGATTCAGCCCCAGCATTTT. This encodes CAIEGQGRIQPQHF. The chain employs TRBV6-1 and TRBJ1-5; 10 bases map to TRBD1. V lost 10 bases to trimming and J lost 6 bases; unmatched junction nucleotides: 9. The CDR3 length is 14 residues. Germline V CDR1 and CDR2: MNHNS, SASEGT.

The chain recombines TRBV5-1 with TRBJ1-4, with a tentative D call TRBD1 (6 bases). Germline V CDR1 and CDR2: SGHRS, YFSETQ. V was shortened by 6 bases and J by 8 bases, with 17 bases between the two germline ends. The CDR3 sequence is 14 residues long. This chain's CDR3 is CASNEGQGLEKLFF. Here the CDR3 DNA reads TGCGCCAGCAACGAGGGGCAGGGGCTCGAAAAACTGTTTTTT.

The chain couples TRBV4-3 to TRBJ2-2; D not certain. There are 14 residues in the CDR3. V was pared by 2 bases and J by 2 bases, with 6 bases between. Per germline, CDR1 LGHNA and CDR2 YSLEER. Here the CDR3 reads CASSQPTNTGELFF. In nucleotides, the CDR3 is TGCGCCAGCAGCCAACCAACAAACACCGGGGAGCTGTTTTTT.

V gene TRBV6-6 combines with J gene TRBJ2-5; weak D call: TRBD2 (6 bases). V was pared by 0 bases and J by 5 bases, with 13 bases between. The CDR3 totals 15 residues. Germline-derived CDR1 and CDR2 are MNHNY and SVGAGI (reference sequence). The CDR3 DNA reads TGTGCCAGCAGTTACTCGGTCCCGGGGAGGGAGACCCAGTACTTC. Protein: CASSYSVPGRETQYF.